These 10 T cell receptor beta chains were all obtained from the same sample, sequenced in a study of monozygotic twins with inflammatory bowel disease. TCRdb reprocessed the 5' RACE reads and reports one entry per CDR3 protein, with no DNA. The record lists about 330,000 distinct CDR3 sequences, of which the ten most abundant hold 2% to 2.5%. The material sequenced was blood. All receptors derive from a human donor with ulcerative colitis or Crohn's disease, or a healthy co-twin of an affected twin (not recorded which).

The rearrangement joins TRBV29-1 to TRBJ2-7; TCRdb indicates TRBD1, and absent DNA this call remains unverified. CDR1 SQVTM and CDR2 ANQGSEA come from the germline V gene. This CDR3 has 15 residues. The CDR3 spells CSVEDGRGVSYEQYF.

The gene calls are TRBV27 and TRBJ2-1; the D gene TCRdb calls, TRBD2, cannot be checked with no DNA. This CDR3 is built from 17 residues. Per the germline V gene, CDR1 is MNHEY and CDR2 is SMNVEV (reference sequence). CDR3 sequence: CASISLDPTSLTPRQFF.

The chain uses TRBV6-5 and TRBJ1-2; there is no DNA to check the TCRdb D call of TRBD1. Per germline, CDR1 MNHEY and CDR2 SVGAGI. The CDR3 runs to 13 residues. CDR3 sequence: CASSYRGLDGYTF.

This chain links TRBV20-1 with TRBJ2-1; TCRdb names TRBD2, which stays unverified in the absence of DNA. Germline V gene lookup returns CDR1 DFQATT and CDR2 SNEGSKA (reference sequence). This CDR3 spans 14 amino acids. The CDR3: CSARAGVLNNEQFF.

The chain combines TRBV6-1 with TRBJ2-2. Per the germline V gene, CDR1 is MNHNS and CDR2 is SASEGT. The CDR3 runs 15 residues. CDR3 amino acids: CASSERIQLTGELFF.

J is TRBJ2-5 and V is TRBV20-1; TCRdb's D gene call, TRBD1, goes unchecked for lack of DNA. The CDR3 runs 15 residues. Germline CDR1 DFQATT, CDR2 SNEGSKA (reference sequence). CDR3 amino acids: CSASPIGTFGETQYF.

The chain combines TRBV4-3 with TRBJ2-7; TCRdb lists TRBD1, though no DNA is available to test this call. This CDR3 spans 15 amino acids. CDR1 is LGHNA, CDR2 YSLEER, per germline. The CDR3 spells CASSLRPGQSYEQYF.

The chain employs TRBV12-3 or TRBV12-4 and TRBJ2-6; TCRdb calls TRBD1, which cannot be checked without DNA. The CDR3 contains 15 residues. The CDR3 sequence is CASSGALGGANVLTF.

The chain is built from TRBV30 and TRBJ2-1. Germline CDR1 GTSNPN, CDR2 SVGIG (reference sequence). The CDR3 sequence is 13 residues long. CDR3 amino acids: CAWSVRAHDEQFF.

The rearrangement uses TRBV29-1 and TRBJ2-1. Germline V gene data show CDR1 as SQVTM and CDR2 as ANQGSEA. The CDR3 has 11 residues. The CDR3 is CSVEGESEQFF.